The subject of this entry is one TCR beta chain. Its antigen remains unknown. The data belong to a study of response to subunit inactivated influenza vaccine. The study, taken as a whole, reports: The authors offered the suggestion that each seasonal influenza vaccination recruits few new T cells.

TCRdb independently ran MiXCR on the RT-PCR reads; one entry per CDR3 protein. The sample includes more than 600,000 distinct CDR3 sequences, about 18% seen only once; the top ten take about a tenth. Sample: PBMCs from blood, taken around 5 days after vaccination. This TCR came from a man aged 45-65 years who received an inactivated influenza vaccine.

The CDR3 here is CASSLVWRAEENEQFF. Here the CDR3 DNA reads TGCGCCAGCAGCTTGGTCTGGAGGGCCGAGGAGAATGAGCAGTTCTTC. The chain recombines TRBV5-1 with TRBJ2-1; TRBD2 is a possible D gene (6 bases). V dropped 0 bases and J dropped 7 bases, with 17 bases sitting between them. The germline gives CDR1 SGHRS, CDR2 YFSETQ. The CDR3 runs 16 residues.